Each of the 18 T cell receptor beta chains below was sequenced from the same sample in a study of cytomegalovirus exposure and HLA in healthy donors. PCR was performed using 60 Vbeta and 13 Jbeta primers. TCRdb's table, derived via immunoSEQ multiplex PCR, lists solely in-frame clones and lacks some. Of about 160,000 clones listed, approximately 80% are singletons. Sequencing input: PBMCs. The receptors derive from a woman between 18 and 29 years old in good health and CMV-seronegative.

This clone came up once. The chain uses TRBV25-1 and TRBJ1-2, with D uncertain. Germline V lookup: CDR1 MGHDK, CDR2 SYGVNS. The germline V and J ends were trimmed by 6 bases and 3 bases, with 11 bases remaining between them. The CDR3 covers 13 residues. The CDR3 loop reads CASRMGGYYGYTF. CDR3 sequence (DNA): TGTGCCAGCAGGATGGGAGGATACTATGGCTACACCTTC.

J is TRBJ2-1 and V is TRBV5-1; 7 bases match TRBD1. V was clipped by 2 bases and J by 4 bases; unmatched bases: 3. Germline CDR1 and CDR2: SGHRS and YFSETQ. The CDR3 has 14 amino acids. The DNA for the CDR3 is TGCGCCAGCAGCTTACAGACAGGGTACAATGAGCAGTTCTTC. This codes for CASSLQTGYNEQFF. Combining the CDR3 with reference TRBV5-1 and TRBJ2-1 gives the whole variable domain KAGVTQTPRYLIKTRGQQVTLSCSPISGHRSVSWYQQTPGQGLQFLFEYFSETQRNKGNFPGRFSGRQFSNSRSEMNVSTLELGDSALYLCASSLQTGYNEQFFGPGTRLTVL.

This chain joins TRBV2 and TRBJ2-7; 11 bases fit TRBD2. The CDR3 consists of 13 residues. The junction had 0 bases not matched to a gene; V was cut back by 5 bases and J by 3 bases. Germline assignment: CDR1 SNHLY and CDR2 FYNNEI. CDR3 coding DNA: TGTGCCAGCAGTCTAGCGGGAGGCTACGAGCAGTACTTC. Its translation: CASSLAGGYEQYF.

The V gene is TRBV28, the J gene TRBJ2-1, with D possibly matching TRBD2 (6 bases). The germline V gene has CDR1 MDHEN and CDR2 SYDVKM. There are 17 residues in the CDR3. Trimming cost V 6 bases and J 1 base, with 19 bases left between them. CDR3 nucleotides: TGTGCCAGCAGCCCAAGGGAGATAGCGGATTCCTACAATGAGCAGTTCTTC. It is translated as CASSPREIADSYNEQFF.

V gene TRBV9 combines with J gene TRBJ2-1; tentative D call: TRBD2 (5 bases). In germline, CDR1 is SGDLS, CDR2 YYNGEE. V was clipped by 5 bases and J by 2 bases, with 8 bases between them. The CDR3 has 13 residues. This chain's CDR3 is CASSTRTYNEQFF. The CDR3 nucleotides read TGTGCCAGCAGTACTAGGACCTACAATGAGCAGTTCTTC.

The chain recombines TRBV28 with TRBJ2-7, with 8 bases that match TRBD1. CDR3 size: 14 residues. Trimming at V came to 6 bases and at J to 2 bases, leaving 6 bases not matched to a gene. Germline CDR1 MDHEN, CDR2 SYDVKM. The CDR3 DNA sequence: TGTGCCAGCAGAAAGACAGGGGAAACCTACGAGCAGTACTTC. Encoded protein: CASRKTGETYEQYF.

The chain carries TRBV2 and TRBJ2-7; 10 nucleotides match TRBD1. The CDR3 loop spans 15 amino acids. Germline trimming cut 3 bases from V and 1 base from J; bases unmatched to any gene: 3. Germline V lookup: CDR1 SNHLY, CDR2 FYNNEI. Written as DNA, the CDR3 is TGTGCCAGCAGTGACCCGGGACAGGGGTCCTACGAGCAGTACTTC. Its translation is CASSDPGQGSYEQYF.

Concerning this clone itself: Different DNA sequences within this sample yield the same CDR3. The rearrangement uses TRBV9 and TRBJ2-3; 7 bases match TRBD2. The trim removed 0 bases at V and 1 base at J, leaving 2 bases unmatched. This CDR3 has 15 amino acids. The germline CDR1 and CDR2 sequences are SGDLS and YYNGEE. The CDR3 is CASSVEGRGTDTQYF. CDR3 in DNA: TGTGCCAGCAGCGTAGAGGGGAGGGGCACAGATACGCAGTATTTT.

This clone occurred a few times. The chain employs TRBV30 and TRBJ1-2; 9 nucleotides align to TRBD1. The germline CDR1 and CDR2 sequences are GTSNPN and SVGIG (reference sequence). CDR3 length equals 23 residues. The ends lost 2 bases at V and 3 bases at J; junction bases unmatched: 31. The CDR3 is CAWSTRYRTGAPTYSQGDYGYTF. DNA for the CDR3: TGTGCCTGGAGTACGAGGTACCGGACAGGGGCGCCCACATACTCTCAAGGGGACTATGGCTACACCTTC.

The V call is TRBV28, the J call TRBJ1-1; D uncertain. Per germline, CDR1 MDHEN and CDR2 SYDVKM. The V gene lost 4 bases and the J gene lost 5 bases, with 14 bases spanning the gap. This CDR3 is 14 amino acids long. CDR3 coding DNA: TGTGCCAGCAGTTCCGTTGCGAAGAGAACTGAAGCTTTCTTT. As protein: CASSSVAKRTEAFF.

This clone has just one count. The chain uses TRBV27 and TRBJ2-7; D not resolved. CDR3 length: 16 amino acids. Trimming removed 5 bases from V and 5 bases from J, with 22 bases in between. Germline CDR1 reads MNHEY; CDR2 reads SMNVEV (reference sequence). CDR3 bases: TGTGCCAGCAGTCAAAAAACCCCCAATCCCCTAAACGAGCAGTACTTC. As protein: CASSQKTPNPLNEQYF.

Only a few counts were recorded for this clone. The chain employs TRBV6-6 and TRBJ1-6; 9 bases map to TRBD1. V trimming: 3 bases; J trimming: 10 bases; junction bases outside the gene matches: 10. Per germline, CDR1 MNHNY and CDR2 SVGAGI (reference sequence). CDR3 length: 16 amino acids. CDR3 amino acids: CASSYLHRGLWSPLHF. Written as DNA, the CDR3 is TGTGCCAGCAGTTATCTCCACAGGGGGCTTTGGTCACCCCTCCACTTT.

This chain connects TRBV5-1 to TRBJ2-1; 8 bases fit TRBD1. The trim removed 4 bases at V and 3 bases at J, leaving 6 bases unmatched. This CDR3 spans 15 amino acids. Germline assignment: CDR1 SGHRS and CDR2 YFSETQ. CDR3 nucleotides: TGCGCCAGCAGCCTACCGGGACAGGTCTACAATGAGCAGTTCTTC. Its protein product is CASSLPGQVYNEQFF.

The CDR3 DNA is TGTGCCAGCAGCTCGGAGACAGGGCATGGCTACACCTTC. It specifies CASSSETGHGYTF. The gene calls are TRBV7-8 and TRBJ1-2; 7 nucleotides line up with TRBD1. This CDR3 is built from 13 residues. Per germline, CDR1 SGHVS and CDR2 FQNEAQ. The J segment lost 6 bases and the V segment lost 4 bases, leaving 5 bases of the junction unmatched. Full variable domain (remainder filled in from reference TRBV7-8 and TRBJ1-2): GAGVSQSPRYKVAKRGQDVALRCDPISGHVSLFWYQQALGQGPEFLTYFQNEAQLDKSGLPSDRFFAERPEGSVSTLKIQRTQQEDSAVYLCASSSETGHGYTFGSGTRLTVV.

The J gene is TRBJ2-5, the V gene TRBV2; D possibly corresponds to TRBD2 (5 bases). Germline V gene lookup returns CDR1 SNHLY and CDR2 FYNNEI. V lost 5 bases, J lost 2 bases, and 6 bases lay in between. There are 12 residues in the CDR3. This CDR3 is CASSRTQETQYF. CDR3 coding DNA: TGTGCCAGCAGTCGGACTCAAGAGACCCAGTACTTC.

The gene calls are TRBV6-5 and TRBJ2-7, with D perhaps matching TRBD1 (5 bases). V dropped 2 bases and J dropped 1 base, with 9 bases sitting between them. CDR3 length equals 14 residues. The germline V gene has CDR1 MNHEY and CDR2 SVGAGI. CDR3 residues: CASSYGPGSYEQYF. The CDR3 nucleotides read TGTGCCAGCAGTTACGGGCCAGGGTCCTACGAGCAGTACTTC.

Only a few counts were recorded for this clone. At one end, the junction sequence differs from germline, possibly due to a read error. V and J are TRBV7-9 and TRBJ2-3, with TRBD2 as a possible D gene (6 bases). The CDR3 sequence is 17 residues long. Germline CDR1 and CDR2: SEHNR and FQNEAQ (reference sequence). Written as DNA, the CDR3 is TGTTCCAGCAGACCAAGGGCCCGCTTGACTAGAGAAGATACGCAGTATTTT. Protein product: CSSRPRARLTREDTQYF.

This chain connects TRBV19 to TRBJ2-7; 7 nucleotides agree with TRBD2. CDR1 and CDR2 from the germline V gene are LNHDA and SQIVND (reference sequence). The CDR3 runs 15 residues. Trimming removed 1 base from V and 4 bases from J; junction bases left unmatched: 7. The CDR3 protein is CASSIGLAALYEQYF. The CDR3 coding sequence is TGTGCCAGTAGTATAGGCCTAGCGGCGTTGTACGAGCAGTACTTC.